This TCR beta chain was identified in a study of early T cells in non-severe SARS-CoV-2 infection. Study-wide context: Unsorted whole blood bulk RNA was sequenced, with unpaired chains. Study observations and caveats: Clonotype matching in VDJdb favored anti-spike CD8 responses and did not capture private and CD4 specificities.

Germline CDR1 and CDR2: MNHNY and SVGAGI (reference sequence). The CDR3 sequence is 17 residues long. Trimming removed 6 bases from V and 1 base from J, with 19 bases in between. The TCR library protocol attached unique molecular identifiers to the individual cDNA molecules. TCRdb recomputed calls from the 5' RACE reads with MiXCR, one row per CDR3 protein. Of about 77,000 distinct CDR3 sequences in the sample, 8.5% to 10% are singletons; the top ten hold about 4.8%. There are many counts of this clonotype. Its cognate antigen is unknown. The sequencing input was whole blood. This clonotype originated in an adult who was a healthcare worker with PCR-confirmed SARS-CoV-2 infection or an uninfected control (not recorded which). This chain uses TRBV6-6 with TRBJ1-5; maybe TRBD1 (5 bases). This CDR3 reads CASRSIHGASSNQPQHF. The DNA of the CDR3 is TGTGCCAGCAGGTCAATCCACGGGGCCTCGAGCAATCAGCCCCAGCATTTT.